One sample yielded the 2 T cell receptor beta chains listed below, sequenced in a study of T-cell memory formation after mild COVID-19. TCRdb used MiXCR to reprocess the 5' RACE reads, holding one entry per CDR3 protein. The data hold 580,000 or so distinct CDR3 sequences, with approximately 15% observed a single time. Sequencing input: PBMCs or a T cell subset sorted from them (not recorded which). The source of these receptors is an adult woman who had mild COVID-19 (a few samples of this study predate the infection). Cell type and time point are not known.

The CDR3 DNA is TGTGCCAGCAGTTTCAGCTCGGACTATCAGCCCCAGCATTTT. Its translation: CASSFSSDYQPQHF. J is TRBJ1-5 and V is TRBV12-3 or TRBV12-4; D gene uncertain. Trimming cost V 3 bases and J 5 bases, with 11 bases left between them. The CDR3 is 14 amino acids.

This clonotype was detected only a few times. The gene calls are TRBV6-5 and TRBJ2-2; no clear D. CDR1 is MNHEY and CDR2 is SVGAGI in the germline V gene. The CDR3 has 15 residues. V was pared by 6 bases and J by 13 bases, with 24 bases between. The CDR3 here is CASRSARKASQVLFF. The CDR3, as DNA: TGTGCCAGCAGGAGCGCCCGAAAGGCCAGTCAGGTGCTGTTTTTT.